This T cell receptor (beta chain) was sequenced for a study of OX40 agonist ivuxolimab in advanced cancers. Patients had blood sampled at baseline and again on cycle 4 day 1 and cycle 7 day 1. The germline V and J ends were trimmed by 6 bases and 6 bases, with 12 bases remaining between them. This CDR3 contains 12 residues. Germline-derived CDR1 and CDR2 are WNHNN and SYGVQD (reference sequence). Produced via immunoSEQ multiplex PCR; TCRdb's table is partial and in-frame only. Of approximately 10,000 clones detected, 70% to 90% appear once; the ten largest clones hold roughly 29%. This TCR derives from an adult with an advanced solid tumor such as melanoma, head and neck, liver or kidney cancer. This specimen was CD4+ or CD8+ T cells sorted from blood, taken in a trial of the OX40 agonist ivuxolimab. This sequence joins TRBV10-1 and TRBJ2-7; the D is unclear. The CDR3 nucleotides read TGCGCCAGCAGGGATGCAAAAGGCGAGCAGTACTTC. Protein sequence: CASRDAKGEQYF.